Detailed here is one T cell receptor beta chain. This CDR3 is 13 amino acids long. Trimming pared 3 bases from V and 6 bases from J, leaving 11 bases between. An amount of RNA that ranged from 0.5 to 1 ug was reverse transcribed with random hexamers. With immunoSEQ multiplex PCR, TCR beta CDR3 was amplified across 54 Vbeta and 13 Jbeta. TCRdb independently ran MiXCR on the immunoSEQ multiplex PCR reads; one entry per CDR3 protein. The sample holds some 300,000 distinct CDR3 sequences, 89% seen once. This entry comes from a study of CD8 T cells in Susac syndrome. The chain links TRBV12-3 or TRBV12-4 to TRBJ2-5; D ambiguous. This receptor was taken from a human donor with multiple sclerosis. Sequences were obtained from CD8+ T cells from PBMCs. CDR3 loop: CASSFGTTQTQYF. The DNA of the CDR3 is TGTGCCAGCAGTTTCGGTACGACCCAGACCCAGTACTTC.